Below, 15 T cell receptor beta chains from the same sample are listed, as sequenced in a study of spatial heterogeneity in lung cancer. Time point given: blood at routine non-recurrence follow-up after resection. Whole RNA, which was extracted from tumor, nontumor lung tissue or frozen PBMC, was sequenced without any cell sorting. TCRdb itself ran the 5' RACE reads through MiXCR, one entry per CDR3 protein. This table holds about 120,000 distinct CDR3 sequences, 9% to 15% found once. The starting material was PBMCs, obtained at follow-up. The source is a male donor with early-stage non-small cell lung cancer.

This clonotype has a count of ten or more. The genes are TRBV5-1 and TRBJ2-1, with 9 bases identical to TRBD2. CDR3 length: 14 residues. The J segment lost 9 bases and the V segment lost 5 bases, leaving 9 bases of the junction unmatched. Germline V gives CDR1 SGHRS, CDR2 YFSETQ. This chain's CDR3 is CASRWGLAGAEQFF. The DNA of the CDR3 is TGCGCCAGCAGGTGGGGACTAGCAGGAGCTGAGCAGTTCTTC.

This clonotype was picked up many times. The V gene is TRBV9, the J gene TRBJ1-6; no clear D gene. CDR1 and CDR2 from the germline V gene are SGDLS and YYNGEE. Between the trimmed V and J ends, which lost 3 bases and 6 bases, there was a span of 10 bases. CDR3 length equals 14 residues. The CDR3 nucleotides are TGTGCCAGCAGCGCGCAGACTGTTAATTCACCCCTCCACTTT. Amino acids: CASSAQTVNSPLHF.

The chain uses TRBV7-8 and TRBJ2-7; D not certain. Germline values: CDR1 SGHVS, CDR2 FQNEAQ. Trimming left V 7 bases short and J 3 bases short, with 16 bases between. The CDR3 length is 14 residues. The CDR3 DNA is TGTGCCAGCACCCTGACTGAGGTCCTCTACGAGCAGTACTTC. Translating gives CASTLTEVLYEQYF.

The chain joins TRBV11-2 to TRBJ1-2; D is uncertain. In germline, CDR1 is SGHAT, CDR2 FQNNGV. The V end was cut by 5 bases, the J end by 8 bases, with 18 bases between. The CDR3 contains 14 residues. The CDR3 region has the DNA TGTGCCAGCAGCCCACCTTGGCCGGGAGGCGGCTACACCTTC. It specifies CASSPPWPGGGYTF.

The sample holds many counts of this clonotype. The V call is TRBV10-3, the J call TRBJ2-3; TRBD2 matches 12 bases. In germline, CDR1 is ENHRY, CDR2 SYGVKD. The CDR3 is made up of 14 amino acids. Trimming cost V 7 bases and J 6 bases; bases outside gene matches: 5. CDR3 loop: CAIMPGTSGDTQYF. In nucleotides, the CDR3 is TGTGCCATCATGCCCGGGACTAGCGGGGATACGCAGTATTTT.

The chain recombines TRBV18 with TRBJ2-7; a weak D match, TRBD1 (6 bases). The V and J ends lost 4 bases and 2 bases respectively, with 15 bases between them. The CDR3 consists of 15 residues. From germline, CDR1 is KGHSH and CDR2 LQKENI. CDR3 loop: CASSRLTGTTYEQYF. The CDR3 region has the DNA TGTGCCAGCTCACGATTAACAGGGACCACCTACGAGCAGTACTTC.

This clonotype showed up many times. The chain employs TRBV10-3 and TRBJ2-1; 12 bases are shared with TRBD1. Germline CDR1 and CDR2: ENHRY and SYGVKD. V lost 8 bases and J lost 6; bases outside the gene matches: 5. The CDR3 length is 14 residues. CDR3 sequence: CAIGTGGVSNEQFF. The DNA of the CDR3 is TGTGCCATCGGGACAGGGGGCGTCTCCAATGAGCAGTTCTTC.

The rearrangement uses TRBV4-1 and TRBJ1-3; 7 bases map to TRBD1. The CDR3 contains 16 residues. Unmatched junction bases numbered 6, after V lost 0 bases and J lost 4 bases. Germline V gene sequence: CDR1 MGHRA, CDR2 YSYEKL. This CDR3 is CASSQDNRQGGNTIYF. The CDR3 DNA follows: TGCGCCAGCAGCCAAGATAATAGACAGGGAGGAAACACCATATATTTT.

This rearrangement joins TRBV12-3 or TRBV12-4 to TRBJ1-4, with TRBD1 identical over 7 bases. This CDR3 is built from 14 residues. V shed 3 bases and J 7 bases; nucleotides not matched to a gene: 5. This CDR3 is CASSFRGGGEKLFF. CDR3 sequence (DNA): TGTGCCAGCAGTTTCAGAGGGGGCGGTGAAAAACTGTTTTTT.

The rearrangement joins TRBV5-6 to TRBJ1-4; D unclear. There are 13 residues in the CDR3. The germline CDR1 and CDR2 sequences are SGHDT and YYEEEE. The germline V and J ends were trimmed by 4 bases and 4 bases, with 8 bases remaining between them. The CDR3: CASSPWGNEKLFF. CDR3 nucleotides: TGTGCCAGCAGCCCCTGGGGTAATGAAAAACTGTTTTTT.

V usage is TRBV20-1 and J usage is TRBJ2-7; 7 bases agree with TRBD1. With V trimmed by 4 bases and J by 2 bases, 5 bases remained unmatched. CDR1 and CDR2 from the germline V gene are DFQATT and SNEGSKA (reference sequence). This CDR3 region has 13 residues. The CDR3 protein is CSATDRLAYEQYF. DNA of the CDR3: TGCAGTGCTACGGACAGGTTAGCCTACGAGCAGTACTTC.

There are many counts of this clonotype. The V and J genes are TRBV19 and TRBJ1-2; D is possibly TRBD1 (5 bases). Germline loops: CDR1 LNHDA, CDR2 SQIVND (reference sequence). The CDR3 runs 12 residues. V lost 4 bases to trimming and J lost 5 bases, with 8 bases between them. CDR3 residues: CASSTGPYGYTF. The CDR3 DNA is TGTGCCAGTAGTACGGGACCATATGGCTACACCTTC.

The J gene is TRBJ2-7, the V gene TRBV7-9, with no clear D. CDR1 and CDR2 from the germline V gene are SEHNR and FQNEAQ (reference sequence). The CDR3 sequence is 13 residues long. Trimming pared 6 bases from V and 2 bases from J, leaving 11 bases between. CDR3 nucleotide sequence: TGTGCCAGCAGGATAGACGGACCCTACGAGCAGTACTTC. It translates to CASRIDGPYEQYF.

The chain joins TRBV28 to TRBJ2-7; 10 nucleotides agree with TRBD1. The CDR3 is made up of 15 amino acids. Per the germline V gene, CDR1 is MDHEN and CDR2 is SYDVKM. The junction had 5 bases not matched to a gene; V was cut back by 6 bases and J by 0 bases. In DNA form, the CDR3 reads TGTGCCAGCAGAATCCGGGACAGGGGCTCCTACGAGCAGTACTTC. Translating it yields CASRIRDRGSYEQYF.

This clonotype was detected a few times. The CDR3 spells CASSRRDSANVEEKLFF. CDR3 sequence (DNA): TGTGCCAGCTCACGACGGGACAGCGCAAACGTAGAGGAAAAACTGTTTTTT. This sequence joins TRBV18 and TRBJ1-4; the match to TRBD1 covers 7 bases. The trim removed 4 bases at V and 8 bases at J, leaving 16 bases unmatched. This CDR3 has 17 residues. Germline-derived CDR1 and CDR2 are KGHSH and LQKENI.